The present T cell receptor (beta chain) was sequenced within a study of Graves' ophthalmopathy and Graves' hyperthyroidism. Out of around 10 ml of fresh peripheral blood, PBMCs were obtained. TCR beta CDR3 regions were amplified from RNA transcripts. First-round RT-PCR used HTBI primers; second-round multiplex PCR followed. In TCRdb, the multiplex PCR reads were re-called with MiXCR into one record per CDR3 protein. The sample records roughly 700,000 distinct CDR3 sequences, roughly 40% being singletons. This clonotype was seen at least ten times. J lost 7 bases, V lost 4 bases, and 10 bases had no gene match. There are 14 residues in the CDR3. CDR1 and CDR2 (germline): SQVTM, ANQGSEA.

The sample consisted of peripheral blood. The chain joins TRBV29-1 to TRBJ1-2; the match to TRBD1 covers 9 bases. The receptor comes from an adult man with Graves' ophthalmopathy. CDR3 sequence: CSVVRDRELRGYTF. CDR3 bases: TGCAGCGTTGTAAGGGACAGGGAACTTCGTGGCTACACCTTC.